This TCR beta chain comes out of a study of control samples from healthy donors and cancer patients (TCRdb year 2020). This clone was seen once. The antigen this receptor binds is unknown. Qualities for individual bases were not recorded, and no much larger clone is one base off. The CDR3 runs 14 residues from the cysteine to the phenylalanine. Only CDR3 DNA is held: 42 bases, read in frame from base 1. Unmatched junction bases come to 2, with V trimmed by 6 bases and J by 0 bases. CDR1 and CDR2 were assigned from the germline V gene as MNHEY and SVGAGI. The library was obtained by the immunoSEQ multiplex PCR assay. This is the immuneACCESS table as TCRdb keeps it, with only in-frame sequences that have V and J called. A part of the clones is gone; compared with another copy, unresolved V genes explain less than half, and the rest is unexplained. The sample table records 150,000 to 200,000 clones; around nine tenths of these occur just once. The ten largest clones take up 1.2% to 1.5% of the sample.

The source is a man aged 25 to 40 in good health. Sequencing was performed on blood. The V gene is TRBV6-5 and the J gene is TRBJ2-5, with 9 central nucleotides matching TRBD1. The nucleotide sequence is given as TGTGCCAGCAGCGGGACAGGGAACCAAGAGACCCAGTACTTC. Protein translation: CASSGTGNQETQYF.